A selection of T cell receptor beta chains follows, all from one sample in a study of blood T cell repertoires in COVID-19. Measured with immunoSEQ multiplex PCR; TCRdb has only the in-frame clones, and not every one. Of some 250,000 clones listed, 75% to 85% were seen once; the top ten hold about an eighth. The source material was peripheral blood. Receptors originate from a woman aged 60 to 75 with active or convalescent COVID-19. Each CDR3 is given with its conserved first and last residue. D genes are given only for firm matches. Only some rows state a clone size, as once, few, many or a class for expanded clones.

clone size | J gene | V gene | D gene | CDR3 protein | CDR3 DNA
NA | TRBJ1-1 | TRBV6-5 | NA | CASRPGQSNTEAFF | TGTGCCAGCAGACCCGGACAGTCCAACACTGAAGCTTTCTTT
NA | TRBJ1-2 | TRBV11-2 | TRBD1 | CASSEYRGREGYTF | TGTGCCAGCAGCGAGTACAGGGGGCGGGAGGGCTACACCTTC
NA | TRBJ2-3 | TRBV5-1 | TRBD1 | CASSLKGASTDTQYF | TGCGCCAGCAGCCTTAAGGGGGCTTCCACAGATACGCAGTATTTT
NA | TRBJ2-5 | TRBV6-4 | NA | CASSRQVWYQETQYF | TGTGCCAGCAGTCGACAGGTATGGTACCAAGAGACCCAGTACTTC
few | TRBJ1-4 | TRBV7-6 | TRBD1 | CASSPGQGRNEKLFF | TGTGCCAGCAGCCCTGGACAGGGACGGAATGAAAAACTGTTTTTT
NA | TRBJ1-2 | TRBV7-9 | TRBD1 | CASSNGQAIDYYGYTF | TGTGCCAGCAGCAACGGACAGGCTATAGATTACTATGGCTACACCTTC
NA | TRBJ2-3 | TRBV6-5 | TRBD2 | CASSSRGGPSTDTQYF | TGTGCCAGCAGTTCGCGGGGGGGCCCTAGCACAGATACGCAGTATTTT
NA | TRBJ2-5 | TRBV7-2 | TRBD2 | CASSLSWPGLAGGQETQYF | TGTGCCAGCAGCTTAAGTTGGCCCGGGCTAGCGGGGGGTCAAGAGACCCAGTACTTC
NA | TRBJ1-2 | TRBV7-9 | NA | CASSPHDPRDTPYGYTF | TGTGCCAGCAGCCCCCACGATCCCCGGGACACTCCATATGGCTACACCTTC
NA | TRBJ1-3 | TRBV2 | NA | CASSGLAGNTIYF | TGTGCCAGCAGTGGGTTAGCTGGAAACACCATATATTTT
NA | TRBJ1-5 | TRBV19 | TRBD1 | CASSIGRTGRGVSNQPQHF | TGTGCCAGTAGTATAGGTAGGACAGGTAGAGGGGTTAGCAATCAGCCCCAGCATTTT
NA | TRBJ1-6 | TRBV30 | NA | CALSSSSYNSPLHF | TGTGCCCTCTCGTCGAGCTCCTATAATTCACCCCTCCACTTT
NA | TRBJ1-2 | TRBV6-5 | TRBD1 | CASRGTGATYGYTF | TGTGCCAGCAGGGGGACAGGTGCCACCTATGGCTACACCTTC
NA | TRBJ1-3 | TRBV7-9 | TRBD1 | CASSLAGQSGNTIYF | TGTGCCAGCAGCTTAGCGGGACAGTCTGGAAACACCATATATTTT
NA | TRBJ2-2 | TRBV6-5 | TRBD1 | CASREGQGGTGELFF | TGTGCCAGCAGGGAGGGACAGGGAGGGACCGGGGAGCTGTTTTTT
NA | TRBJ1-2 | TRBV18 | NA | CASSPTAGYGSWGYTF | TGTGCCAGCTCACCAACCGCAGGGTACGGATCGTGGGGCTACACCTTC
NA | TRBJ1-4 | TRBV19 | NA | CASSKNEVRGEKLFF | TGTGCCAGTAGTAAGAATGAGGTCAGGGGTGAAAAACTGTTTTTT
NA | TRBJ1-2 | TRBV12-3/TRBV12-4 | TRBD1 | CASSLPTGGGYTF | TGTGCCAGCAGCCTCCCGACAGGGGGCGGCTACACCTTC
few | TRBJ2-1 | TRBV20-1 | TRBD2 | CSASPGSFSGYEQFF | TGCAGTGCTAGTCCCGGCAGTTTTAGCGGGTATGAGCAGTTCTTC
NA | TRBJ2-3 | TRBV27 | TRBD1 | CASSVFGTGNTDTQYF | TGTGCCAGCAGTGTATTCGGGACAGGGAACACAGATACGCAGTATTTT
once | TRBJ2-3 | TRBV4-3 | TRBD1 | CASSQQGQASTDTQYF | TGCGCCAGCAGCCAACAGGGACAGGCGAGCACAGATACGCAGTATTTT
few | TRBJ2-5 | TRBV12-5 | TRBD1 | CASGYGTGGYQETQYF | TGTGCTAGTGGTTACGGGACAGGGGGGTACCAAGAGACCCAGTACTTC
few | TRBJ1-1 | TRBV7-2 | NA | CASSLMQGYTEAFF | TGTGCCAGCAGCTTGATGCAGGGATACACTGAAGCTTTCTTT
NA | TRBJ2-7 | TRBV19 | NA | CASRPAGVVYEQYF | TGTGCCAGCCGCCCCGCAGGGGTTGTCTACGAGCAGTACTTC
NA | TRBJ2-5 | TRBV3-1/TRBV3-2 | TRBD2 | CASSRGLAGGQETQYF | TGTGCCAGCAGCCGAGGACTAGCGGGGGGACAAGAGACCCAGTACTTC
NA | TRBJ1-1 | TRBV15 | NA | CATSSRSGLMTEAFF | TGTGCCACCAGCAGTAGATCGGGGTTGATGACTGAAGCTTTCTTT
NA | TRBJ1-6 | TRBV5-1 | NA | CASSLQGNYNSPLHF | TGCGCCAGCAGCTTACAGGGAAATTATAATTCACCCCTCCACTTT
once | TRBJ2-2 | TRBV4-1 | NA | CASSQGQVSLNTGELFF | TGCGCCAGCAGCCAAGGACAGGTTTCGTTGAACACCGGGGAGCTGTTTTTT
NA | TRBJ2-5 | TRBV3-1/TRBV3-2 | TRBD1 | CASSPRTGSETQYF | TGTGCCAGCAGCCCCCGGACAGGGTCAGAGACCCAGTACTTC
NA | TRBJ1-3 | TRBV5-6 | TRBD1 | CASKGQGRGNTIYF | TGTGCCAGCAAAGGACAGGGACGTGGAAACACCATATATTTT
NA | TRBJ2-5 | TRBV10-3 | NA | CAISDWDKEETQYF | TGTGCCATCAGTGATTGGGACAAAGAAGAGACCCAGTACTTC
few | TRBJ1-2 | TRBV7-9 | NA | CASSLGLAGFGYTF | TGTGCCAGCAGCTTAGGCCTTGCAGGGTTTGGCTACACCTTC
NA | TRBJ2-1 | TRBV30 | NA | CAWSHLSHAYNEQFF | TGTGCCTGGAGTCATCTATCCCACGCCTACAATGAGCAGTTCTTC
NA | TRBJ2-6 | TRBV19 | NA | CGSQVSGANVLTF | TGTGGGTCCCAGGTCTCTGGGGCCAACGTCCTGACTTTC
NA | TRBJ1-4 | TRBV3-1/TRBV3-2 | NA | CASSSNGRGWREKLFF | TGTGCCAGCAGCTCCAACGGTCGAGGGTGGCGAGAAAAACTGTTTTTT
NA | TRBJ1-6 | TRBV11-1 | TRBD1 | CASNDRGNSPLHF | TGTGCCAGCAACGACAGGGGTAATTCACCCCTCCACTTT
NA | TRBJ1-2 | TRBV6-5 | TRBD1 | CASSRTGVYGYTF | TGTGCCAGCAGCCGGACAGGGGTATATGGCTACACCTTC
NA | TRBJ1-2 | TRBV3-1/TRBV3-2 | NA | CASSQDPQGGYGYTF | TGTGCCAGCAGCCAAGATCCACAGGGTGGCTATGGCTACACCTTC
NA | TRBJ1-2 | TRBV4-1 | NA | CASSQDAGGYGYTF | TGCGCCAGCAGCCAAGATGCAGGAGGGTATGGCTACACCTTC
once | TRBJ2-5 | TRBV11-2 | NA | CASSQNQETQYF | TGTGCCAGCAGCCAAAATCAAGAGACCCAGTACTTC
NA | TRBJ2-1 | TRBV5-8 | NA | CASSLIHQTYNEQFF | TGTGCCAGCAGCTTGATCCATCAGACCTACAATGAGCAGTTCTTC
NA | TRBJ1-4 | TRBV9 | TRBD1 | CASSPGTGKEKLFF | TGTGCCAGCAGCCCCGGGACAGGAAAGGAAAAACTGTTTTTT
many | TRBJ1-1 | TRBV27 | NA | CASSLWGAEAFF | TGTGCCAGCAGTTTATGGGGCGCTGAAGCTTTCTTT
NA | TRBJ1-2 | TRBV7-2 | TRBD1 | CASSPQGVLYGYTF | TGTGCCAGCAGCCCTCAGGGGGTATTGTATGGCTACACCTTC
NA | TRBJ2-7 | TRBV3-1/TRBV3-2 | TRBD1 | CASSPGTATYEQYF | TGTGCCAGCAGCCCAGGGACAGCAACCTACGAGCAGTACTTC
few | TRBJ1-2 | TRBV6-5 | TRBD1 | CASSRTGTANYGYTF | TGTGCCAGCAGTCGCACCGGGACAGCTAACTATGGCTACACCTTC
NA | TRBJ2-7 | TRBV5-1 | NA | CASSLEAGRDEQYF | TGCGCCAGCAGCTTGGAGGCAGGGCGTGACGAGCAGTACTTC
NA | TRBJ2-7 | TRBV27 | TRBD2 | CASSWTRGLYEQYF | TGTGCCAGCAGTTGGACTAGAGGTCTCTACGAGCAGTACTTC
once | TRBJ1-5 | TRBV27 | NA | CASRGVGAGDQPQHF | TGTGCCAGCAGGGGGGTTGGGGCAGGGGATCAGCCCCAGCATTTT